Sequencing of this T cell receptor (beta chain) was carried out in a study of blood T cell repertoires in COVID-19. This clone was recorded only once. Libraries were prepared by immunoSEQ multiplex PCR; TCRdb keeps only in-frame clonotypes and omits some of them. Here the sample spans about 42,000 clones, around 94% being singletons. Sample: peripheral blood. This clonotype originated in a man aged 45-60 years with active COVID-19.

This CDR3 is CASSPGTSGVDTQYF. CDR3 bases: TGTGCCAGCAGTCCTGGGACTAGCGGTGTAGATACGCAGTATTTT. The chain employs TRBV28 and TRBJ2-3; 11 bases line up with TRBD2. Trimming took 5 bases from V and 5 from J; bases not matched to a gene: 6. The CDR3 has 15 amino acids. CDR1 and CDR2 from the germline V gene are MDHEN and SYDVKM.